The TCR beta chain described here comes from a study of blood T cell repertoires in COVID-19 (TCRdb year 2020). With regard to the full study: Samples covering the acute and convalescent phases of COVID-19 were provided by collaborators in the United States, Italy and Spain. The prospective study material was composed of cDNA or gDNA derived from T cells, B-cell-depleted T cells, or PBMCs. Subjects who had been exposed to COVID-19, were actively infected with it, or had recovered from it provided the deeply sampled blood TCRbeta repertoires that made up the dataset. The repertoires were made available in a free public database intended to serve as a resource for research on the immune response to SARS-CoV-2. The samples were drawn from the first 160 participants of the ongoing ImmuneRACE study and from about 1,200 subjects provided by 6 global collaborators. Sample metadata almost always included a de-identified subject ID, COVID-19 status, age in years and sex. Where available, HLA class I and class II types were taken from metadata supplied by the sample provider and were not determined by assay-based typing. The paper's findings and limits, for the study overall: How much clinical and demographic metadata was included differed by source and by participant, and the metadata was provided uncurated.

To note about this clone: Its cognate antigen has yet to be identified. Per-base quality was not reported, and no clone a single base away is much larger than it.

The CDR3, cysteine through phenylalanine, is 18 amino acids long. Only the CDR3 part of the read is kept: 54 bases, read in frame from the first base. The germline V gene (reference sequence) gives CDR1 as LNHNV and CDR2 as YYDKDF. Trimming removed 0 bases from V and 2 bases from J; the gene matches leave 6 bases unexplained. TCRbeta CDR3 regions were amplified from genomic DNA using the immunoSEQ Assay, a bias-controlled multiplex PCR. The study's processing was this. Nucleated cell counts per sample were estimated from amplification of reference gene primers within the assay. To quantify the absolute abundance of each unique TCRbeta CDR3 rearrangement, sequence reads were collapsed and filtered. For each sample, productive Simpson clonality was calculated by taking the square root of Simpson's diversity index across productive rearrangements. The immuneACCESS repertoire file appears here via TCRdb, limited to in-frame rearrangements. These files lack a portion of the clones; in checked studies, under half of the deficit traces to unresolved V genes, and the cause of the others is not known. The V and J calls and clone size are taken from that table; D and trimming were inferred from the DNA. The table for this sample lists more than 70,000 clones; 75% to 95% of them were counted only once. The ten top clones hold approximately 5% of the sample.

Whole blood was collected in K2EDTA tubes by collaborating institutions according to the institutions' own protocols. Collaborator samples were shipped for TCRbeta analysis as frozen whole blood, isolated PBMCs, or DNA extracted from either sample type. The specimen sequenced was peripheral blood. Recombination linked TRBV15 to TRBJ2-2, and 10 junction bases match TRBD1. This receptor was taken from a woman aged 18-29 years with acute or convalescent COVID-19. At the DNA level, the sequence is TGTGCCACCAGCAGAGATGCCCGGGACAGGGGCAACACCGGGGAGCTGTTTTTT. It codes for CATSRDARDRGNTGELFF.